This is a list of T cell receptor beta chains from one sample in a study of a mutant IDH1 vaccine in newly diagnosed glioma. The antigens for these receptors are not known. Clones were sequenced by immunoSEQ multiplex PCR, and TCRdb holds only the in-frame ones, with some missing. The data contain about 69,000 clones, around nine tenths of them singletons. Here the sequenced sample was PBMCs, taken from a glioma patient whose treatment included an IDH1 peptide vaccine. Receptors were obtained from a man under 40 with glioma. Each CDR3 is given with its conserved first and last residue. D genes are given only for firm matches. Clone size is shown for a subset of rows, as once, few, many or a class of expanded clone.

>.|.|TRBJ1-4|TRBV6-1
TGTGCCAGCAGTGCATATACAGGGCCAACTAATGAAAAACTGTTTTTT
CASSAYTGPTNEKLFF
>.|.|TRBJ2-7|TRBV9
TGTGCCAGCAGCGTAGCTCACAACTCCTACGAGCAGTACTTC
CASSVAHNSYEQYF
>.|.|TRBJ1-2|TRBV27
TGTGCCAGCAGTTTCACCGGGCGGTATGGCTACACCTTC
CASSFTGRYGYTF
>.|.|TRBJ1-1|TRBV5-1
TGCGCCAGCCGGTTCAATTCAGGTGCGACTGAAGCTTTCTTT
CASRFNSGATEAFF
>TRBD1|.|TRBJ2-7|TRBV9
TGTGCCAGCAGCGAGTCGGGACAGGGGGCGGTCGAGCAGTACTTC
CASSESGQGAVEQYF
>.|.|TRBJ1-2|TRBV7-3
TGTGCCAGCAGCCCAGGGGACCGCTACTCGAACTATGGCTACACCTTC
CASSPGDRYSNYGYTF
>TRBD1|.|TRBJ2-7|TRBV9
TGTGCCAGCAGCGTTGGACAGGGGACCTACGAGCAGTACTTC
CASSVGQGTYEQYF
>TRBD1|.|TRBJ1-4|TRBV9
TGTGCCAGCAGCGGAGGAGTGGGACAGGGTGACGAAAAACTGTTTTTT
CASSGGVGQGDEKLFF
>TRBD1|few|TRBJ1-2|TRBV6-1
TGTGCCAGCAGTGAAACCTGGACAGGGGGTTATGGCTACACCTTC
CASSETWTGGYGYTF
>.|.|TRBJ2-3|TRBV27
TGTGCCAGTAGTAGCTACAGAGGAACAGATACGCAGTATTTT
CASSSYRGTDTQYF
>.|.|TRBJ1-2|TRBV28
TGTGCCAGCAGTTCCCCCGGACCCGCCAACTTCGGGGGCTACACCTTC
CASSSPGPANFGGYTF
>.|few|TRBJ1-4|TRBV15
TGTGCCACCAGCAGAGATTCTTGGGAAAAACTGTTTTTT
CATSRDSWEKLFF
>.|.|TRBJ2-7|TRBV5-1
TGCGCCAGCAGCACGACAGGAAGCCGCTCCTACGAGCAGTACTTC
CASSTTGSRSYEQYF
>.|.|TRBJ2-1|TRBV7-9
TGTGCCAGCAGCTCAACCCGGGCAGCGCCCAATGAGCAGTTCTTC
CASSSTRAAPNEQFF
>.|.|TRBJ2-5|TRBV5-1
TGCGCCAGCAGCTTGGTTCCGGGCGGGGAGACCCAGTACTTC
CASSLVPGGETQYF
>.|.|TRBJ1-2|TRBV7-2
TGTGCCAGCAGCTTAGAGGAACAGGGCATCTATGGCTACACCTTC
CASSLEEQGIYGYTF
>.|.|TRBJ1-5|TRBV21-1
TGTGCCAGCAGCAAAGGGACAGGGCCCCACAATCAGCCCCAGCATTTT
CASSKGTGPHNQPQHF
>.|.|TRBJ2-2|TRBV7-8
TGTGCCAGCAGCTTAGCCGCACCAGCGACAGACGCCGGGGAGCTGTTTTTT
CASSLAAPATDAGELFF
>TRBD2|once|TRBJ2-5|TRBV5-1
TGCGCCAGCAGCCGATCGACTAGCACCATGAAGACCCAGTACTTC
CASSRSTSTMKTQYF
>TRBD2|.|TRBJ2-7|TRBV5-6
TGTGCCAGCAGCTTGAGACTAGCCCACGAGCAGTACTTC
CASSLRLAHEQYF
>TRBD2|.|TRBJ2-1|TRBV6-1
TGTGCCAGCAGACCTAGCGGCTCCTACAATGAGCAGTTCTTC
CASRPSGSYNEQFF
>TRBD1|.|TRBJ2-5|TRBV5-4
TGTGCCAGCAGCGCCAAGGGGGCGTACCAAGAGACCCAGTACTTC
CASSAKGAYQETQYF
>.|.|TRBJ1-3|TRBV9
TGTGCCAGCAGCGTAGATGGGGTCCGGGGGAACACCATATATTTT
CASSVDGVRGNTIYF
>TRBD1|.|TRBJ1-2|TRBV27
TGTGCCAGCAGTGGCGCCGGACAGGCGAACTATGGCTACACCTTC
CASSGAGQANYGYTF
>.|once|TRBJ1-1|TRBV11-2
TGTGCCAGCAGCTTAGGCGCCGGGAACACTGAAGCTTTCTTT
CASSLGAGNTEAFF
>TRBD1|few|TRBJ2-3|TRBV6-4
TGTGCCAGCAGTGACGGACAGGGTAGCACAGATACGCAGTATTTT
CASSDGQGSTDTQYF
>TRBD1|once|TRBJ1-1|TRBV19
TGTGCCAGTAATCACAGGGGGCTGGGCACTGAAGTTTTCTTT
CASNHRGLGTEVFF
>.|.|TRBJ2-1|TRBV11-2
TGTGCCAGCAGCTTAGGCCTTCGGGGATACAATGAGCAGTTCTTC
CASSLGLRGYNEQFF
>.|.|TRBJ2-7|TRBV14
TGTGCCAGCAGCCCAGCCGGGACAAGATCCGCCGACGAGCAGTACTTC
CASSPAGTRSADEQYF